This T cell receptor (beta chain) came from a study of shared clonotypes between healthy human individuals. General study results and limits: In a few donors, about 5% of naive CD4 clonotypes appeared in common.

Selected positively for CCR7 and CD45RO-negative, naive CD8 cells excluded terminally differentiated effector memory CD45RA+ cells. A remark on this clone: What it binds is unknown.

A roughly 200 ng quantity of DNA, 30,000 to 35,000 T cell genomes, went into the sorted-subset replicate PCRs. Profiled with immunoSEQ multiplex PCR; TCRdb holds only in-frame clones, not every one. The table shows about 2.1 million clones, with just over 90% occurring only once. Germline CDR1 and CDR2: WSHSY and SAAADI. This CDR3 has 17 amino acids. V gave up 5 bases and J gave up 0 bases, with 17 bases separating them. This clonotype originated in a man between 18 and 29 years old in good health. Some clones in this sample may be carry-over from other donors' samples. This chain connects TRBV10-2 to TRBJ2-4, with D unresolved. Sequenced input: naive CD8+ T cells from PBMCs. CDR3 protein: CASSRITDSIAKNIQYF. The CDR3 DNA reads as TGCGCCAGCAGTCGAATCACAGACTCAATAGCCAAAAACATTCAGTACTTC.